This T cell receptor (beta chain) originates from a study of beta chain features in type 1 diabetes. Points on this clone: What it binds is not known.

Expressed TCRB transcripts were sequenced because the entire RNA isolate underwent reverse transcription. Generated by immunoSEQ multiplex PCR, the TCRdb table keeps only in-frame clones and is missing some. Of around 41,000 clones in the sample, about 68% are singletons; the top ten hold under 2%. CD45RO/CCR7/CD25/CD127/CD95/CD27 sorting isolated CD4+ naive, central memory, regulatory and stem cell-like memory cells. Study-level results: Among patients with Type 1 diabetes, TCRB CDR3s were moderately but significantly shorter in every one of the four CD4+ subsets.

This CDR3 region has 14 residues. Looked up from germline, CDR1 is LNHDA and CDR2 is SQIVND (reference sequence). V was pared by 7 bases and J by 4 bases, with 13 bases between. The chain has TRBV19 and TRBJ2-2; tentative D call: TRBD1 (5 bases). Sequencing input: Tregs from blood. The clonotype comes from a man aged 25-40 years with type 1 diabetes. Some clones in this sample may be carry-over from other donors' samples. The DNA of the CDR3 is TGTGCCAGTAACCGGGCAGGGCCCACCGGGGAGCTGTTTTTT. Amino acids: CASNRAGPTGELFF.